The rows below give T cell receptor beta chains drawn from one sample of a study of CD8 T cells in Susac syndrome. MiXCR, applied by TCRdb to the immunoSEQ multiplex PCR reads, yields one record per CDR3 protein. The table has about 300,000 distinct CDR3 sequences, about 82% seen once. The specimen sequenced was CD8+ T cells from PBMCs. Receptor source: a human donor with multiple sclerosis. CDR3s include the opening cysteine and the closing phenylalanine or tryptophan. D genes are given only for firm matches.

j_gene	v_gene	d_gene	CDR3nt	CDR3aa
TRBJ2-7	TRBV11-2	TRBD2	TGTGCCAGCAGCTTAGATCGGGGGGGCTCCGAGCAGCACTTC	CASSLDRGGSEQHF
TRBJ2-5	TRBV5-4	TRBD1	TGTGCCAGCAGCTCTAAGACAGGGCTGGAGACCCAGTACTTC	CASSSKTGLETQYF
TRBJ1-5	TRBV28	NA	TGTGCCAGCAGTTTGAGCAGGGAGGAAGGACAGCCCCAGCATTTT	CASSLSREEGQPQHF
TRBJ2-1	TRBV28	TRBD2	TGTGCCAGCAGTTTGTTGAGACTAGCCGACCATGAGCAGTTCTTC	CASSLLRLADHEQFF
TRBJ1-2	TRBV7-9	NA	TGTGCCAGCAGCTTAGTGGTCGGGGAGGGGAACGGCTACACCTTC	CASSLVVGEGNGYTF
TRBJ2-7	TRBV15	TRBD2	TGTGCCACCAGCAGAGATGAGTCGGGAGGAGTCGAGCAGTACTTC	CATSRDESGGVEQYF
TRBJ1-5	TRBV28	TRBD1	TGTGCCACCTGTGGACAGGAACTTAATCAGCCCCAGCATTTT	CATCGQELNQPQHF
TRBJ2-1	TRBV6-2/TRBV6-3	TRBD2	TGTGCCAGCAGTTACTGGGCGGGAGAAGAGGGCTATGAGCAGTTCTTC	CASSYWAGEEGYEQFF
TRBJ2-3	TRBV29-1	TRBD2	TGCAGCGTTAAACGGACTAGCGAGCAGGGAGATACGCAGTATTTT	CSVKRTSEQGDTQYF
TRBJ2-1	TRBV11-2	TRBD2	TGTGCCAGCAGCGCCCTAGCGGGATGGGCCAATGAGCAGTTCTTC	CASSALAGWANEQFF